This record covers a single T cell receptor (beta chain). The data were taken from a study of blood T cell repertoires in COVID-19. Generated by immunoSEQ multiplex PCR, the TCRdb table keeps only in-frame clones and is missing some. This table holds approximately 200,000 clones, around 89% found once. V lost 2 bases to trimming and J lost 7 bases, with 15 bases between them. The germline CDR1 and CDR2 sequences are MNHEY and SMNVEV (reference sequence). This CDR3 spans 15 amino acids. The sample comprised PBMCs or T cells enriched from blood (not recorded which). The TCR comes from a man aged 25 to 40 who had recovered from COVID-19. This chain uses TRBV27 with TRBJ1-5, with D unresolved. The CDR3 DNA sequence: TGTGCCAGCAGTTTAAGCGGGTTAGGAAAACAGCCCCAGCATTTT. Translating it yields CASSLSGLGKQPQHF.